The 3 T cell receptor beta chains reported below all come from one sample, sequenced in a study of human T cells and chemical hapten exposure. TCRdb redid the calling of the RACE reads with MiXCR, one entry per CDR3 protein. The table shows roughly 82,000 distinct CDR3 sequences, with about 10% occurring only once. Time point indicated: patch test 1, 2 weeks after DPC sensitization. The treatment was: therapeutic diphenylcyclopropenone sensitization with weekly scalp DPC. Sequences were derived from whole blood, sampled in connection with sensitization to the hapten diphenylcyclopropenone (DPC). These receptors all come from a woman aged 60-75 years with alopecia areata. Some clones in this sample may be carry-over from other donors' samples.

This clonotype was detected many times. V and J are TRBV20-1 and TRBJ1-1; D remains ambiguous. With 3 bases removed from V and 3 bases from J, the gap between germline ends came to 8 bases. In germline, CDR1 is DFQATT, CDR2 SNEGSKA (reference sequence). The CDR3 is 12 residues long. The CDR3 is CSARGSDTEAFF. DNA for the CDR3: TGCAGTGCTAGGGGGTCGGACACTGAAGCTTTCTTT.

This clonotype was observed a few times. The chain carries TRBV6-6 and TRBJ1-6; D is unclear. This CDR3 region has 12 residues. Germline assignment: CDR1 MNHNY and CDR2 SVGAGI (reference sequence). Trimming shortened V by 6 bases and J by 5 bases, and 5 bases separated the two germline ends. Written as DNA, the CDR3 is TGTGCCAGCAGCTGGGATAATTCACCCCTCCACTTT. It is translated as CASSWDNSPLHF.

The CDR3 DNA is TGTGCCAGCTCAACAATGGGGGGCCGGACAGATACGCAGTATTTT. The encoded protein is CASSTMGGRTDTQYF. This rearrangement joins TRBV7-9 to TRBJ2-3; either TRBD1 or TRBD2 may fit D (6 bases each). V was shortened by 8 bases and J by 3 bases, with 18 bases between the two germline ends. CDR3 length equals 15 residues. Germline assignment: CDR1 SEHNR and CDR2 FQNEAQ (reference sequence).